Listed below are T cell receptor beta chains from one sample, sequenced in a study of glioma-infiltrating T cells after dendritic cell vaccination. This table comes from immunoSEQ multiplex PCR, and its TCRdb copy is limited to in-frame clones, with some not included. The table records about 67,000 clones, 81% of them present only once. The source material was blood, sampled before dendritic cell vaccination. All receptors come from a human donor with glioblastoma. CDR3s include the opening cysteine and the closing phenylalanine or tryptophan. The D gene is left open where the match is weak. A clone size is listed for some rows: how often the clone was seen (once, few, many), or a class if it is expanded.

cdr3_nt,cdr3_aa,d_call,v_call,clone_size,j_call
TGTGCCAGCAGTGATCTATACGGGACAGGGGGAGAAGAGACCCAGTACTTC,CASSDLYGTGGEETQYF,TRBD1,TRBV6-1,.,TRBJ2-5
TGTGCCAGCAGTGAAGTTGGGTCGGGCTATGGCTACACCTTC,CASSEVGSGYGYTF,.,TRBV25-1,.,TRBJ1-2
TGCGCCAGCAGCCAAGAGGCCGGGGGAGAAGGGATCTCTGGAAACACCATATATTTT,CASSQEAGGEGISGNTIYF,.,TRBV4-1,.,TRBJ1-3
TGTGCCAGCAGTGAGCTCATAGCGGGGGGGCTAAACAATGAGCAGTTCTTC,CASSELIAGGLNNEQFF,TRBD2,TRBV6-1,.,TRBJ2-1
TGTGCCAGTAGTTTGGCGGACAGGGTTCAAGAGACCCAGTACTTC,CASSLADRVQETQYF,TRBD1,TRBV19,few,TRBJ2-5
TGTGCCAGCAGTGTTTTAGGGCCCCTTCAAAGGGGCTATGGCTACACCTTC,CASSVLGPLQRGYGYTF,.,TRBV2,.,TRBJ1-2
TGTGCCAGCAGCTTAGCCGCCGGGACAGCGAACACCGGGGAGCTGTTTTTT,CASSLAAGTANTGELFF,TRBD1,TRBV11-3,.,TRBJ2-2
TGTGCCAGCAGCTTGGGTGCAGGGATCTACGAGCAGTACTTC,CASSLGAGIYEQYF,.,TRBV5-6,.,TRBJ2-7
TGTGCCAGTAGCCCAGGCCCCAGTGGTACTGAAGCTTTCTTT,CASSPGPSGTEAFF,.,TRBV19,few,TRBJ1-1
TGCGCCAGCAGGATGAGCGGGGCTGCAGATACGCAGTATTTT,CASRMSGAADTQYF,TRBD2,TRBV5-1,.,TRBJ2-3
TGTGCCAGCAGCGGACAGGGGGCCCGTCAGCCCCAGCATTTT,CASSGQGARQPQHF,TRBD1,TRBV2,.,TRBJ1-5
TGTGCCAGCAGCTCTACCGGGACAGTCAATGAAAAACTGTTTTTT,CASSSTGTVNEKLFF,TRBD1,TRBV7-8,.,TRBJ1-4
TGTGCCGAGGGTCGGGGAGATACGCAGTATTTT,CAEGRGDTQYF,.,TRBV30,once,TRBJ2-3
TGTGCCAGCAGCCTAGCCAGCTTTCCTAACTATGGCTACACCTTC,CASSLASFPNYGYTF,.,TRBV21-1,.,TRBJ1-2
TGTGCCAGCAGAGGACAGGGCCGCACCGGGGAGCTGTTTTTT,CASRGQGRTGELFF,TRBD1,TRBV2,.,TRBJ2-2